The present T cell receptor beta chain was sequenced within a study of OX40 agonist ivuxolimab in advanced cancers. Study-level background: Ivuxolimab, which patients received intravenously every 2 weeks, was dosed at 0.01 to 10 mg/kg.

With V trimmed by 0 bases and J by 6 bases, 3 bases remained unmatched. Germline CDR1 reads GTSNPN; CDR2 reads SVGIG (reference sequence). The CDR3 spans 13 residues. Sequencing was performed with immunoSEQ multiplex PCR; in TCRdb, only in-frame clones are kept and a portion is missing. The repertoire holds about 70,000 clones, with 85% to 90% as singletons. Turning to this clone: What it binds is unknown.

Study-wide points: CD8+ T cells averaged more expanded clones than CD4+.

Sequenced here: CD4+ or CD8+ T cells sorted from blood, sampled in a trial of the OX40 agonist ivuxolimab. The genes are TRBV30 and TRBJ1-2; TRBD1 agrees at 8 bases. This sequence originates from an adult with an advanced solid tumor such as melanoma, head and neck, liver or kidney cancer. This CDR3 is CAWSVQGGHGYTF. Here the CDR3 DNA reads TGTGCCTGGAGTGTACAGGGGGGGCATGGCTACACCTTC.